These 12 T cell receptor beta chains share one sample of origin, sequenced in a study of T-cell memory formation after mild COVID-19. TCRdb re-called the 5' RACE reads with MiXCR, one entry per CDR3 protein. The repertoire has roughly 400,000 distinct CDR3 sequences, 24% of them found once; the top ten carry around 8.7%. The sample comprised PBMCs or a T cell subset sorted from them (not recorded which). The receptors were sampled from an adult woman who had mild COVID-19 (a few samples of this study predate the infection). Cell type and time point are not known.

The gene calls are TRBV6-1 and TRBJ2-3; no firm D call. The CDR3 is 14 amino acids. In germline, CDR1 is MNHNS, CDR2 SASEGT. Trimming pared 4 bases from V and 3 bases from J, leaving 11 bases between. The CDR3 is CASSGAWLTDTQYF. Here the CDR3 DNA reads TGTGCCAGCAGTGGGGCCTGGTTGACAGATACGCAGTATTTT.

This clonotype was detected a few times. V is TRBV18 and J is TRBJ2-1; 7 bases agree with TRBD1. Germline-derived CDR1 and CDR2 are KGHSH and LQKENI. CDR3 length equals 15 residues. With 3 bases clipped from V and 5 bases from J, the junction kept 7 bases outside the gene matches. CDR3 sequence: CASSPPGQRDNEQFF. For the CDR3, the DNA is TGTGCCAGCTCACCTCCGGGACAGAGGGACAATGAGCAGTTCTTC.

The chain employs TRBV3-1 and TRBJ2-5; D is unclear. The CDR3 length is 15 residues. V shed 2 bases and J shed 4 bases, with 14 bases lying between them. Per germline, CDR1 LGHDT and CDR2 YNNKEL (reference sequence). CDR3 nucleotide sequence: TGTGCCAGCAGCCAAAGAGCCCCAGTCCCAGAGACCCAGTACTTC. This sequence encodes CASSQRAPVPETQYF.

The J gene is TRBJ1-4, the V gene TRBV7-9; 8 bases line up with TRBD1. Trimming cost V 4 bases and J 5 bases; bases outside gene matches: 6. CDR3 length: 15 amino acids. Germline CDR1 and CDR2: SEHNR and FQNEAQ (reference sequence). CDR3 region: CASSSRQGLNEKLFF. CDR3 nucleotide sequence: TGTGCCAGCAGCTCCCGACAGGGGCTCAATGAAAAACTGTTTTTT.

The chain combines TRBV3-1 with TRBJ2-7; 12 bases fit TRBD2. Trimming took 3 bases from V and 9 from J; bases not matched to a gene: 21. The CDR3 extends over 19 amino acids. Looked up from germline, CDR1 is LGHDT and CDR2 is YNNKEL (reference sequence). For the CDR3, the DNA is TGTGCCAGCAGCCAGCCCCCTAGCGGGAGGGACGCCGATCGGGTTCGGCAGTACTTC. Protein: CASSQPPSGRDADRVRQYF.

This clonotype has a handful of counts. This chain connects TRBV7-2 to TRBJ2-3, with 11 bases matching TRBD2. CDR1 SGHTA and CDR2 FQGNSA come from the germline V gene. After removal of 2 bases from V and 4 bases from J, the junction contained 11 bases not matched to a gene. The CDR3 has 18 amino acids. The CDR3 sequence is CASSLWSSGGAGSDTQYF. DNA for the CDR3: TGTGCCAGCAGCTTATGGAGTAGCGGGGGGGCCGGATCAGATACGCAGTATTTT.

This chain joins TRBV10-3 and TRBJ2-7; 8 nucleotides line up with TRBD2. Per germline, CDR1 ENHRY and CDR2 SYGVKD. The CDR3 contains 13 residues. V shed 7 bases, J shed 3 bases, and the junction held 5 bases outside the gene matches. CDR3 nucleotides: TGTGCCATCAAGCGGGGGCCGGACTACGAGCAGTACTTC. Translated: CAIKRGPDYEQYF.

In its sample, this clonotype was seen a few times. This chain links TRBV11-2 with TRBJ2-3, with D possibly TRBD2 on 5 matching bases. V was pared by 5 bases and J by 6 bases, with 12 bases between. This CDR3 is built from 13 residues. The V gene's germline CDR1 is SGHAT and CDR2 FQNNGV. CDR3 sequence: CASSRVGVDTQYF. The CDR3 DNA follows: TGTGCCAGCAGCCGCGTGGGAGTGGATACGCAGTATTTT.

The CDR3 loop reads CASRRETQYF. In nucleotides, the CDR3 is TGTGCCAGCAGACGGGAGACCCAGTACTTC. The chain couples TRBV6-6 to TRBJ2-5; D gene uncertain. V shed 6 bases and J shed 5 bases, with 4 bases lying between them. CDR1 is MNHNY and CDR2 is SVGAGI in the germline V gene (reference sequence). The CDR3 has 10 amino acids.

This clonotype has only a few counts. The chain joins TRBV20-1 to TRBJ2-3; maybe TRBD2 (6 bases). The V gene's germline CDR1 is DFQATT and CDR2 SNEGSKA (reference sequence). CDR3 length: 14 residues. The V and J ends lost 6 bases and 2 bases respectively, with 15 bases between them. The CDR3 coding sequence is TGCAGTGCCCTGATGGAGGGGAACACAGATACGCAGTATTTT. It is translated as CSALMEGNTDTQYF.

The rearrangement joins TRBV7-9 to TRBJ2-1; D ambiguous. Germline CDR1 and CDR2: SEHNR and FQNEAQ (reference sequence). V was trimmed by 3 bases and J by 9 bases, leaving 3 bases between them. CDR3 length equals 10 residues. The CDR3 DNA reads TGTGCCAGCAGCTTGGCTGAGCAGTTCTTC. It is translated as CASSLAEQFF.

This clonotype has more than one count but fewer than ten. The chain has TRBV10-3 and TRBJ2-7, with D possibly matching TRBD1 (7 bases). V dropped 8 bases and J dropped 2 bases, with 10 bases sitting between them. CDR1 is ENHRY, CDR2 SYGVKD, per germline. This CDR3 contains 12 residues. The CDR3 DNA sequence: TGTGCCATCGGAGGGACAGCCTACGAGCAGTACTTC. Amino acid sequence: CAIGGTAYEQYF.